These T cell receptor beta chains were read from a single sample in a study of T cells in Graves' hyperthyroidism and ophthalmopathy. TCRdb processed the multiplex PCR reads anew with MiXCR; each CDR3 protein has one entry. Of under 600,000 distinct CDR3 sequences listed, roughly a sixth are singletons. Source material: blood. All receptors come from a woman aged 40 to 49 with Graves' ophthalmopathy. The CDR3 runs from the conserved cysteine through the conserved F or W. The D gene is left open where the match is weak. Where a row states a size, it is once, few, many or the class of an expanded clone; other rows omit it.

clone_size: NA
d_call: TRBD2
j_call: TRBJ2-7
v_call: TRBV11-2
cdr3_aa: CASSYGTNSYEQYF
cdr3_nt: TGTGCCAGCAGCTACGGGACTAACTCCTACGAGCAGTACTTC

clone_size: few
d_call: NA
j_call: TRBJ1-1
v_call: TRBV3-1
cdr3_aa: CASSQAERGAFF
cdr3_nt: TGTGCCAGCAGCCAAGCGGAGAGGGGGGCTTTCTTT

clone_size: NA
d_call: TRBD2
j_call: TRBJ2-3
v_call: TRBV3-1
cdr3_aa: CASSLLASEDTQYF
cdr3_nt: TGTGCCAGCAGCCTACTAGCGTCGGAAGATACGCAGTATTTT

clone_size: few
d_call: NA
j_call: TRBJ1-5
v_call: TRBV12-3/TRBV12-4
cdr3_aa: CASSGDGDSNQPQHF
cdr3_nt: TGTGCCAGCAGTGGGGACGGAGATAGCAATCAGCCCCAGCATTTT

clone_size: many
d_call: NA
j_call: TRBJ2-7
v_call: TRBV28
cdr3_aa: CASSLQTGRTYEQYF
cdr3_nt: TGTGCCAGCAGTTTACAGACAGGGAGGACCTACGAGCAGTACTTC

clone_size: many
d_call: TRBD1
j_call: TRBJ2-7
v_call: TRBV28
cdr3_aa: CASIQPGQTYEQYF
cdr3_nt: TGTGCCAGCATCCAACCGGGACAGACCTACGAGCAGTACTTC

clone_size: many
d_call: NA
j_call: TRBJ2-6
v_call: TRBV11-2
cdr3_aa: CASSLFGSGANVLTF
cdr3_nt: TGTGCCAGCAGCTTATTTGGATCTGGGGCCAACGTCCTGACTTTC

clone_size: NA
d_call: TRBD2
j_call: TRBJ2-2
v_call: TRBV7-9
cdr3_aa: CASSTRSGTSGRYAGELFF
cdr3_nt: TGTGCCAGTAGTACTCGTAGCGGGACTAGCGGGAGGTATGCCGGGGAGCTGTTTTTT

clone_size: many
d_call: NA
j_call: TRBJ2-5
v_call: TRBV3-1
cdr3_aa: CASSRNLVYQETQYF
cdr3_nt: TGTGCCAGCAGCCGGAATCTAGTGTACCAAGAGACCCAGTACTTC

clone_size: many
d_call: NA
j_call: TRBJ2-3
v_call: TRBV18
cdr3_aa: CASSPYTMGTDTQYF
cdr3_nt: TGTGCCAGCTCACCTTACACCATGGGGACAGATACGCAGTATTTT

clone_size: NA
d_call: TRBD1
j_call: TRBJ1-5
v_call: TRBV6-1
cdr3_aa: CASSEAGQGYGQPQHF
cdr3_nt: TGTGCCAGCAGTGAAGCCGGACAGGGTTATGGTCAGCCCCAGCATTTT

clone_size: few
d_call: TRBD1
j_call: TRBJ2-3
v_call: TRBV28
cdr3_aa: CASSRRTGDNTDTQYF
cdr3_nt: TGTGCCAGCAGTCGCAGGACAGGGGATAACACAGATACGCAGTATTTT

clone_size: once
d_call: NA
j_call: TRBJ2-4
v_call: TRBV19
cdr3_aa: CASSPRFLTLAKNIQYF
cdr3_nt: TGTGCCAGTAGTCCACGGTTCCTCACACTAGCCAAAAACATTCAGTACTTC

clone_size: many
d_call: NA
j_call: TRBJ2-5
v_call: TRBV29-1
cdr3_aa: CSVEGTTKETQYF
cdr3_nt: TGCAGCGTTGAAGGGACAACTAAAGAGACCCAGTACTTC

clone_size: many
d_call: NA
j_call: TRBJ1-6
v_call: TRBV6-1
cdr3_aa: CASSLTENNSPLHF
cdr3_nt: TGTGCCAGCAGCCTGACAGAAAATAATTCACCCCTCCACTTT

clone_size: many
d_call: NA
j_call: TRBJ2-7
v_call: TRBV28
cdr3_aa: CASSLSEGSEQYF
cdr3_nt: TGTGCCAGCAGTTTATCCGAGGGGTCCGAGCAGTACTTC

clone_size: NA
d_call: NA
j_call: TRBJ1-6
v_call: TRBV5-1
cdr3_aa: CASSFLQGYNSPLHF
cdr3_nt: TGCGCCAGCAGCTTCCTACAGGGTTATAATTCACCCCTCCACTTT

clone_size: NA
d_call: TRBD2
j_call: TRBJ2-7
v_call: TRBV19
cdr3_aa: CASSIFASGMNEQYF
cdr3_nt: TGTGCCAGTAGTATCTTCGCTAGCGGGATGAACGAGCAGTACTTC

clone_size: few
d_call: NA
j_call: TRBJ2-3
v_call: TRBV28
cdr3_aa: CASSLLGTGTDTQYF
cdr3_nt: TGTGCCAGCAGTTTATTAGGGACCGGCACAGATACGCAGTATTTT

clone_size: once
d_call: TRBD2
j_call: TRBJ2-3
v_call: TRBV20-1
cdr3_aa: CSASGGGAVDTQYF
cdr3_nt: TGCAGTGCTAGTGGCGGGGGGGCGGTTGATACGCAGTATTTT

clone_size: NA
d_call: NA
j_call: TRBJ2-2
v_call: TRBV11-2
cdr3_aa: CASSSVRGNTGELFF
cdr3_nt: TGTGCCAGCAGCTCGGTCCGGGGAAACACCGGGGAGCTGTTTTTT

clone_size: few
d_call: TRBD2
j_call: TRBJ2-2
v_call: TRBV2
cdr3_aa: CASSGTTLSTGELFF
cdr3_nt: TGTGCCAGCAGCGGGACTACCCTTTCGACCGGGGAGCTGTTTTTT

clone_size: many
d_call: TRBD1
j_call: TRBJ2-7
v_call: TRBV7-9
cdr3_aa: CASSYNLRGNEQYF
cdr3_nt: TGTGCCAGCAGCTACAACCTCAGGGGGAACGAGCAGTACTTC

clone_size: many
d_call: NA
j_call: TRBJ2-1
v_call: TRBV12-3/TRBV12-4
cdr3_aa: CASSLFGDNEQFF
cdr3_nt: TGTGCCAGCAGTTTATTCGGGGACAATGAGCAGTTCTTC

clone_size: NA
d_call: TRBD2
j_call: TRBJ2-3
v_call: TRBV7-9
cdr3_aa: CASSSSGGARGDTQYF
cdr3_nt: TGTGCCAGCAGCTCTAGCGGGGGGGCCCGTGGAGATACGCAGTATTTT

clone_size: many
d_call: TRBD2
j_call: TRBJ2-7
v_call: TRBV2
cdr3_aa: CASSPTSGFSYEQYF
cdr3_nt: TGTGCCAGCAGCCCGACTAGCGGGTTTTCCTACGAGCAGTACTTC

clone_size: once
d_call: TRBD2
j_call: TRBJ2-7
v_call: TRBV28
cdr3_aa: CATSLAGGSEQYF
cdr3_nt: TGTGCCACCTCCCTAGCGGGAGGATCCGAGCAGTACTTC

clone_size: few
d_call: NA
j_call: TRBJ1-1
v_call: TRBV29-1
cdr3_aa: CSSRRGQTNTEAFF
cdr3_nt: TGCAGCTCCCGGAGGGGACAAACGAACACTGAAGCTTTCTTT

clone_size: many
d_call: TRBD1
j_call: TRBJ2-2
v_call: TRBV10-3
cdr3_aa: CAISDPQGIDTGELFF
cdr3_nt: TGTGCCATCAGTGACCCACAGGGGATCGACACCGGGGAGCTGTTTTTT

clone_size: NA
d_call: TRBD2
j_call: TRBJ2-3
v_call: TRBV6-2/TRBV6-3
cdr3_aa: CASSYSMTSGPTDTQYF
cdr3_nt: TGTGCCAGCAGTTACTCGATGACTAGCGGGCCCACAGATACGCAGTATTTT

clone_size: NA
d_call: NA
j_call: TRBJ2-4
v_call: TRBV7-8
cdr3_aa: CASSPTAAWAKNIQYF
cdr3_nt: TGTGCCAGCAGCCCAACGGCAGCGTGGGCCAAAAACATTCAGTACTTC

clone_size: many
d_call: NA
j_call: TRBJ2-7
v_call: TRBV15
cdr3_aa: CATSDPPPKGRPDYEQYF
cdr3_nt: TGTGCCACCAGCGACCCGCCTCCCAAAGGAAGACCGGACTACGAGCAGTACTTC